One T cell receptor beta chain is described in this entry. Its antigen is as yet unknown. Germline CDR1 and CDR2: MGHDK and SYGVNS. V dropped 8 bases and J dropped 5 bases, with 15 bases sitting between them. The CDR3 runs to 13 residues. Primers: 60 Vbeta forward and 13 Jbeta reverse. The authors' processing: There were about 80 million unique TCR beta chains by a later count, and some 12 million of them were shared. Only in-frame clones appear in the TCRdb table, and some are missing; sequencing was by immunoSEQ multiplex PCR. V, J and clone size were drawn from that table, and D and trimming were deduced from the DNA. Among about 150,000 clones listed, around 68% were seen once. The entry originates in a study of cytomegalovirus exposure and HLA in healthy donors. Overall study context: As an earlier analysis found, roughly 170 million T cells yielded about 120 million unique TCR beta sequences.

General observations from the study: A later analysis found that most CMV-associated TCR beta chains appeared HLA-restricted. When presence/absence was analysed, sequencing depth was taken to be roughly uniform across donors.

The J gene is TRBJ2-5, the V gene TRBV25-1; D possibly corresponds to TRBD1 (5 bases). Sequencing was carried out using PBMCs. The TCR originated in a man aged 30 to 45 in good health and CMV-seronegative. CDR3 bases: TGTGCCAGCGAAATGGCAGGGCTGGAGACCCAGTACTTC. As protein: CASEMAGLETQYF.